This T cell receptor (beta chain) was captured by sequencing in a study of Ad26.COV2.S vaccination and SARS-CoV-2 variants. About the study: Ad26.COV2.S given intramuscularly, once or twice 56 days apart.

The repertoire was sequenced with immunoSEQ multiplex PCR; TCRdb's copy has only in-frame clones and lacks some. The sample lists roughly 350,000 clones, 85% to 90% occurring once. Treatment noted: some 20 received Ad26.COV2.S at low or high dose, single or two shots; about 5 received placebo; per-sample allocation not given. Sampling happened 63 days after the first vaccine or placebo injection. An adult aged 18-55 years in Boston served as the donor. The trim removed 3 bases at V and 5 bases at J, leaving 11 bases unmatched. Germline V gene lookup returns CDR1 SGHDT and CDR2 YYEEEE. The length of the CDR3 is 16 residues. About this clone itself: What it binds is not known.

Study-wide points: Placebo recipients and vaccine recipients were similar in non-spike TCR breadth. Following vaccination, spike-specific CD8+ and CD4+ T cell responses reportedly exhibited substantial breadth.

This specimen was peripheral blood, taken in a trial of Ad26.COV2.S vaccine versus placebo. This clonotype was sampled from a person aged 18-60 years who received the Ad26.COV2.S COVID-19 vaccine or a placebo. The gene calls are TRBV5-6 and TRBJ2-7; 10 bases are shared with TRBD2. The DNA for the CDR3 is TGTGCCAGCAGCTCAACTAGCGGGATCATGTACGACGAGCAGTACTTC. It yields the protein CASSSTSGIMYDEQYF.